This TCR beta chain was sequenced for a study of cytomegalovirus exposure and HLA in healthy donors (dated by TCRdb to about 2017). Background on the whole study: An earlier analysis of a few hundred of the donors reported approximately 280 Gb of sequence data and around 120 million unique TCR beta sequences obtained from approximately 180 million T cells. An early release that covered approximately 600 HLA-typed donors contained around 300 gigabases of sequencing data and about 93 million unique TCR sequences. Of the approximately 370 genotyped donors, 81% were placed in the genetic ancestry cluster associated with self-reported Caucasian donors. The study aimed to test whether cataloging public T cell receptors could reveal signatures of past pathogen exposure. Using immunosequencing, the study profiled T cell repertoires from roughly 650 subjects and related those repertoires to cytomegalovirus serostatus. A separate validation cohort of 100 to 150 different subjects was used in addition to the 666-subject first cohort. The study combined high-throughput TCR immunosequencing, statistical association of individual TCRs with disease status, and machine learning to predict cytomegalovirus infection status. A later analysis re-examined previously published TCR beta repertoires from 600 to 700 donors and added high-resolution HLA genotyping to investigate patterns of TCR occurrence. Rather than drawing on any new phenotypic data, the later analysis identified candidate immune exposures from TCR beta sequences and the way those sequences occurred across donors. To decide whether each TCR beta V gene segment behaved as functional or pseudogenic, an earlier analysis of some 580 of the donors relied on high-throughput TCR beta sequencing. Donor age, sex, ethnicity and CMV serostatus were compiled together with the repertoire data. In a later genetic analysis, genome-wide SNP genotypes for about three fifths of the 666 donors were used, and that subset was treated as a discovery cohort. Every discovery cohort repertoire had been produced on one sequencing platform. HLA typing covered class I and class II loci at four-digit resolution. The number of donors typed differed by locus, with 629-630 for A, B, C, DRB1 and DQB1, around 560 for DQA1, 600 to 610 for DPA1, and 450 to 480 for DPB1. Four to six DR-DQ haplotypes were handled as single units for association and clustering, since linkage in the cohort was strong. On average, 235,054 unique TCR beta nucleotide sequences were sequenced per donor among about 400 genotyped donors of the cohort, with 15% to 20% of those sequences being non-productive.

Library preparation was by the immunoSEQ multiplex PCR assay. For the multiplex PCR, a mixture combining 60 forward primers for TCR Vbeta segments and 13 reverse primers for TCR Jbeta segments was used. Amplification of the CDR3 region of rearranged TCR beta genes was performed with a multiplex PCR assay on genomic DNA. Amplified TCR beta libraries were sequenced as 87-base-pair reads on the Illumina HiSeq System. On the authors' methods: Across the 600 to 700 repertoires, a later analysis counted 75 million to 90 million unique TCR beta chains, around 11 million of which were shared by at least two donors. Raw reads were error-corrected and collapsed into unique sequences by a nearest-neighbor algorithm in which closely related sequences were merged to remove PCR and sequencing errors. V, D and J gene segments were assigned by aligning CDR3 sequences to IMGT reference sequences. For a sequence to be retained, a match of at least six nucleotides to both a V gene segment and a J gene segment was required. Rearrangements were classified as productive when the CDR3 lacked stop codons and remained in frame with V and J, and all other rearrangements were classified as non-productive. CDR3 was defined according to IMGT convention as the region running from the second conserved V-encoded cysteine to the conserved J-encoded phenylalanine. The earlier analysis of about 570 of the donors excluded any sequence lacking an unambiguous match to a single V gene segment. In an earlier analysis of a few hundred of the donors, a V segment was called functional when productive rearrangements were above 56.7%, and segregating when the standard deviation between donors exceeded 5%. A statistical classification framework was developed to diagnose cytomegalovirus status using the catalog of TCR beta chain sequences. In a later analysis, V and J genes were assigned by comparing TCR nucleotide sequences against IMGT/GENE-DB human TR gene sequences. A later analysis assigned CDR3 sequences and most-parsimonious VDJ recombination scenarios with the TCRdist pipeline. In a later analysis, every TCR beta chain was defined by the combination of its CDR3 amino acid sequence and its V-gene family, and reads without a unique V-gene family were dropped. In a later analysis, several hundred highly shared, low-generation-probability nucleotide sequences were removed to address suspected cross-contamination and a sequencing artifact. In a later analysis, a clonal expansion index was calculated for each public chain from normalized within-repertoire ranks of inferred template counts. A later analysis computed generation probabilities with a VDJ recombination model fitted to out-of-frame rearrangements, and checked the results against IGoR. In a later analysis, hypergeometric tests were used to score TCR-TCR, TCR-HLA and TCR-CMV co-occurrence, with a repertoire-size bias correction applied to TCR pairs. In a later analysis, false discovery rates were estimated by permuting HLA or CMV assignments 20 times. A later analysis grouped co-occurring TCRs with DBSCAN, adding TCRdist sequence similarity when clustering within HLA-allele-positive subsets. Repertoires with fewer than 30,000 or more than 120,000 public chains, plus five repertoires with anomalous nucleotide sharing, were excluded from co-occurrence clustering. TCRdb's version of the immuneACCESS table is confined to in-frame rearrangements and falls short of the full clone set. An unresolved V gene accounts for under half of the shortfall where checked; the remainder is of unknown origin. Clone size and V and J calls were adopted from that table, with D and trimming inferred from the DNA. The sample profile shows some 150,000 clones; 55% to 70% of them were found once. The top ten hold roughly 6.4% of the sample.

Points the paper makes about the study in general: The study listed 150 to 200 TCR beta chains as associated with cytomegalovirus. A later analysis reported that several top co-occurrence clusters appeared linked to parvovirus B19, influenza, CMV and Epstein-Barr virus. A later analysis found that HLA-associated TCR beta chains were more clonally expanded and had lower generation probabilities than equally common non-associated chains. Most TCR sequences were observed very rarely across donors, whereas some public TCRs were present in many individuals. It was suggested by the authors that the approach could potentially be generalized to other disease states and immunological phenotypes. A later analysis found that most CMV-associated TCR beta chains appeared HLA-restricted, with HLA associations seemingly driven largely by CMV exposure. In a later genetic analysis, a missense DCLRE1C variant was associated with V-gene and J-gene trimming of TCR beta chains, and the association was replicated in an independent cohort. When HLA alleles, especially DR and DQ, strongly co-occurred, TCR associations were difficult to assign to individual alleles. In this cohort, only TCR beta chains were sequenced, and detectable features were limited by the absence of alpha or paired-chain data. Roughly uniform sequencing depth across donors was assumed in presence/absence analyses, although this assumption may not hold. According to a later analysis, TCR association rates differed among HLA loci, with DRB1 alleles showing the most associated TCRs and HLA-C alleles showing the fewest. Some IMGT-functional V segments, including TRBV6-2 and TRBV6-3, could not be distinguished by the 87-base-pair reads and were therefore excluded. A group of highly shared sequence variants was considered likely to be a technical artifact of the sequencing pipeline. The earlier analysis of about 600 of the donors excluded about 16 rarely observed V segments, including chromosome 9 orphons, because counts were too low. Correlated functional status among segregating V segments might reflect linkage disequilibrium, but an unknown experimental factor could not be ruled out. Because HLA typing was missing for some donors at each locus, association tests included only the typed subset. Specific HLA alleles were associated with about 17,000 TCR beta sequences at a false discovery rate of 0.05 in a later analysis. In a later genetic analysis, fewer N-insertions in productive TCRs were reported among donors in an Asian-associated ancestry cluster than the approximately 670-donor mean. A further reported finding was that TCR beta sequences accurately predicted the HLA-A and HLA-B alleles for most subjects in the first cohort. A few of the identified cytomegalovirus-associated TCR beta chains were confirmed in vitro to be specific for cytomegalovirus antigens. The classifier was reported to diagnose cytomegalovirus status with high specificity and sensitivity in both the original and validation cohorts. An earlier analysis of around 600 of the donors showed that most TCR beta V segments appeared in productive rearrangements either about 87% or about 30% of the time, which broadly matched IMGT annotations. The only immune exposure information available for the cohort was CMV serostatus.

The cohort was made up of approximately 700 healthy bone marrow donors. All cohort members were sampled while nominally healthy, although unrecorded immune exposures were likely present. The donor tested CMV seropositive and was one of the 289 seropositive cohort members. Each donor provided a peripheral blood sample, and peripheral blood mononuclear cells were used for TCR beta sequencing. The Qiagen DNeasy Blood Extraction Kit was used to extract genomic DNA from the blood cell samples. The CDR3 has 12 amino acids, counting the end cysteine and phenylalanine. The entry retains the CDR3 DNA only, 36 bases that are in frame from base 1. From the germline V gene, CDR1 is LGHNA and CDR2 is YSLEER. With regard to this clone: It has no known antigen specificity. One base away there is no much larger clone; base qualities are not given.

The specimen sequenced was PBMCs. Recombination joined TRBV4-3 with TRBJ2-5; 7 central bases correspond to TRBD1. The J call may be wrong; the DNA end is better matched by TRBJ2-7. The origin of this receptor is a woman aged 55-70 years in good health and CMV-seropositive. Read as DNA, the sequence is TGCGCCAGCAGCCAGACAGGGTACGAGCAGTACTTC. This codes for CASSQTGYEQYF.